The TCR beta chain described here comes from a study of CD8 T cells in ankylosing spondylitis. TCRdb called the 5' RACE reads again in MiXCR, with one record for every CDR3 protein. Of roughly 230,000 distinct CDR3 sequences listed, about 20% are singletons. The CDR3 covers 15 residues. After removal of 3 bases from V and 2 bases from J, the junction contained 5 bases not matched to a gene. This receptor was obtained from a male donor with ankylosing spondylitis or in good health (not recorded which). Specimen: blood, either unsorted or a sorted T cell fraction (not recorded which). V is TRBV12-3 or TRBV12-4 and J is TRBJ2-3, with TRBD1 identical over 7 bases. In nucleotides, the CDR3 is TGTGCCAGCAGTTTGCAGGGGGTCCCCACAGATACGCAGTATTTT. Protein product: CASSLQGVPTDTQYF.